This T cell receptor (beta chain) is drawn from a study of blood T cells in healthy people across ages. Isolation of PBMCs gave at least 7 million cells per sample. Through a sample-barcoded 5' primer and a J-beta primer mix, a second PCR was run for roughly 6 to 12 cycles. Via MiXCR, TCRdb re-called the 5' RACE reads, giving one row per CDR3 protein. This sample carries roughly 1,500,000 distinct CDR3 sequences, around 42% of them seen once, and the ten largest clones take roughly 7.7%. The source material was blood. The TCR was taken from a woman under 30 in good health.

In DNA form, the CDR3 reads TGTGCCAGCAGCTTAATCCGCGGAACAGCTATGGCTCACACCTTC. This encodes CASSLIRGTAMAHTF. The V call is TRBV7-9, the J call TRBJ1-2; no clear D. Germline V gene data show CDR1 as SEHNR and CDR2 as FQNEAQ (reference sequence). The CDR3 loop spans 15 amino acids. Between the trimmed V and J ends, which lost 2 bases and 12 bases, there was a span of 22 bases.